These T cell receptor beta chains were read from a single sample in a study of shared clonotypes between healthy human individuals. Generated by immunoSEQ multiplex PCR, the TCRdb table keeps only in-frame clones and is missing some. The sample has millions of clones, roughly 91% seen once; the top ten hold 1.5% to 2%. The sequenced sample was naive CD8+ T cells from PBMCs. These receptors were taken from a man between 18 and 35 years old in good health. Some clones in this sample may be carry-over from other donors' samples. CDR3s include the opening cysteine and the closing phenylalanine or tryptophan. A D gene is named only where the DNA matches it firmly. The size of a clone is reported for some rows only, either as once, few or many, or as a class for expanded clones.

clone size	V gene	D gene	J gene	CDR3 protein	CDR3 DNA
-	TRBV6-5	TRBD2	TRBJ2-3	CASSSPSGRSTDTQYF	TGTGCCAGCAGTTCCCCTAGCGGGAGGAGCACAGATACGCAGTATTTT
-	TRBV28	-	TRBJ1-1	CASRVRANTEAFF	TGTGCCAGCAGAGTTCGGGCCAACACTGAAGCTTTCTTT
-	TRBV5-6	TRBD1	TRBJ2-2	CASSLDPGTGTGELFF	TGTGCCAGCAGCTTGGACCCCGGGACAGGAACCGGGGAGCTGTTTTTT
-	TRBV11-2	-	TRBJ2-1	CASSLGGGNEQFF	TGTGCCAGCAGCTTAGGAGGGGGCAATGAGCAGTTCTTC
-	TRBV7-9	-	TRBJ2-1	CASSLGGVGEQFF	TGTGCCAGCAGCTTAGGCGGTGTCGGTGAGCAGTTCTTC
-	TRBV29-1	TRBD2	TRBJ2-1	CSVGGGLANYNEQFF	TGCAGCGTTGGAGGAGGACTAGCAAACTACAATGAGCAGTTCTTC
-	TRBV5-1	TRBD1	TRBJ2-7	CASSWTGNYEQYF	TGCGCCAGCAGCTGGACAGGGAACTACGAGCAGTACTTC
-	TRBV28	TRBD2	TRBJ2-3	CASGPPGLGADTQYF	TGTGCCAGCGGGCCACCGGGACTAGGCGCAGATACGCAGTATTTT
-	TRBV19	-	TRBJ2-6	CASSIDWTTGANVLTF	TGTGCCAGTAGTATAGACTGGACCACTGGGGCCAACGTCCTGACTTTC
once	TRBV4-1	-	TRBJ2-7	CASSQDRGEQYF	TGCGCCAGCAGCCAAGATCGGGGCGAGCAGTACTTC
-	TRBV11-2	-	TRBJ1-1	CASSVYRAMNTEAFF	TGTGCCAGCAGCGTATACAGGGCTATGAACACTGAAGCTTTCTTT
-	TRBV27	-	TRBJ1-2	CASSFSGQGHGYTF	TGTGCCAGCAGTTTTTCCGGGCAGGGCCATGGCTACACCTTC
-	TRBV28	-	TRBJ1-1	CASSLWGNRMNTEAFF	TGTGCCAGCAGTTTATGGGGTAACAGGATGAACACTGAAGCTTTCTTT
-	TRBV7-9	TRBD2	TRBJ2-1	CASKSGEPYNEQFF	TGTGCCTCAAAGAGCGGGGAACCCTACAATGAGCAGTTCTTC
-	TRBV9	TRBD1	TRBJ1-2	CASSVMAQGADGYTF	TGTGCCAGCAGCGTAATGGCGCAGGGGGCAGATGGCTACACCTTC
-	TRBV19	-	TRBJ2-1	CASKTGFNEQFF	TGTGCCAGTAAAACAGGGTTCAATGAGCAGTTCTTC
-	TRBV27	-	TRBJ2-2	CASSFLGGSGELFF	TGTGCCAGCAGTTTTTTAGGGGGGTCCGGGGAGCTGTTTTTT
-	TRBV18	-	TRBJ2-5	CASSPASGQETQYF	TGTGCCAGCTCACCCGCCAGCGGCCAAGAGACCCAGTACTTC
-	TRBV2	TRBD1	TRBJ2-1	CASSFGTGRMNEQFF	TGTGCCAGCAGTTTCGGGACAGGTAGAATGAATGAGCAGTTCTTC
-	TRBV7-6	-	TRBJ2-2	CASSLEQNTGELFF	TGTGCCAGCAGCTTAGAACAGAACACCGGGGAGCTGTTTTTT
-	TRBV7-9	-	TRBJ1-1	CASSLAYEAFF	TGTGCCAGCAGCTTAGCCTATGAAGCTTTCTTT
-	TRBV9	-	TRBJ2-7	CASSPGSTYEQYF	TGTGCCAGCAGCCCCGGATCTACCTACGAGCAGTACTTC
once	TRBV28	-	TRBJ1-2	CASSYGHRAEGYTF	TGTGCCAGCAGTTACGGACACCGAGCTGAGGGCTACACCTTC
-	TRBV5-6	-	TRBJ1-5	CASSLAGVGARPQHF	TGTGCCAGCAGCTTGGCCGGGGTGGGGGCCAGGCCCCAGCATTTT
-	TRBV14	TRBD2	TRBJ2-7	CASSPDSGRASGREQYF	TGTGCCAGCAGCCCTGATAGCGGGAGGGCCTCGGGAAGAGAGCAGTACTTC
-	TRBV27	-	TRBJ2-7	CASSPTTPSYEQYF	TGTGCCAGCAGCCCGACTACCCCCTCCTACGAGCAGTACTTC
-	TRBV6-5	-	TRBJ2-1	CASSPAGPPGEQFF	TGTGCCAGCAGTCCAGCGGGCCCGCCCGGTGAGCAGTTCTTC
-	TRBV9	TRBD1	TRBJ1-3	CASSLRPGQGSGNTIYF	TGTGCCAGCAGCTTAAGGCCGGGACAGGGCTCCGGAAACACCATATATTTT
-	TRBV6-1	TRBD1	TRBJ2-7	CASSEVDRGPSYEQYF	TGTGCCAGCAGTGAAGTGGACAGGGGCCCATCCTACGAGCAGTACTTC
-	TRBV11-2	-	TRBJ2-5	CASSPKGQLRQETQYF	TGTGCCAGCAGCCCGAAAGGACAGTTACGGCAAGAGACCCAGTACTTC
-	TRBV9	-	TRBJ2-1	CATGQNNEQFF	TGTGCCACTGGGCAGAACAATGAGCAGTTCTTC